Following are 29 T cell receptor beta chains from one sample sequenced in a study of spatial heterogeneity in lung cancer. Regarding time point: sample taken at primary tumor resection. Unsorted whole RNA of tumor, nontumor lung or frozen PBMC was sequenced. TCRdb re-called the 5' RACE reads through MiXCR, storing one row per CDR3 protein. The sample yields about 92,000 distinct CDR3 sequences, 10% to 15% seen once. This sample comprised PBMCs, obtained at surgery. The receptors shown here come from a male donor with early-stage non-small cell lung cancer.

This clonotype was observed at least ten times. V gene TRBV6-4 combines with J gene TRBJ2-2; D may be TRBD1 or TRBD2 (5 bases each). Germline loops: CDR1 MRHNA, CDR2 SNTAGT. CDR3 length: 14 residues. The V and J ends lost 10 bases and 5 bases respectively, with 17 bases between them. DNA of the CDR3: TGTGCCACCTCCGGGACGGGGTCGACCGGGGAGCTGTTTTTT. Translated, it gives CATSGTGSTGELFF.

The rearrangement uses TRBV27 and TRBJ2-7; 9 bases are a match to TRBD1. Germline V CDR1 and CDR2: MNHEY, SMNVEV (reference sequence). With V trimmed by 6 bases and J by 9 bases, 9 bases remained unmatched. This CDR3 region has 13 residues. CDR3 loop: CASSRDREASQYF. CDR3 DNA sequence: TGTGCCAGCAGCCGGGACAGGGAGGCGTCGCAGTACTTC.

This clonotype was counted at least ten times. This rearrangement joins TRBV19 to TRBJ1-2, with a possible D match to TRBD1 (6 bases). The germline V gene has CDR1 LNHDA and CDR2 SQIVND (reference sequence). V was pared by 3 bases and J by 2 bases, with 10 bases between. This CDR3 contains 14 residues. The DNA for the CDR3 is TGTGCCAGTAGTATGGGGACACCAAACTATGGCTACACCTTC. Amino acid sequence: CASSMGTPNYGYTF.

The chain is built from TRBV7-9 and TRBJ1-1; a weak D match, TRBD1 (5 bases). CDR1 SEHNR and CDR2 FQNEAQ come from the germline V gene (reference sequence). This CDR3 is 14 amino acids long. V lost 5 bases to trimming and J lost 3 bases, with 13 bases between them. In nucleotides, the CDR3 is TGTGCCAGCAGCCCCGACAGCTCGTACACTGAAGCTTTCTTT. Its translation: CASSPDSSYTEAFF.

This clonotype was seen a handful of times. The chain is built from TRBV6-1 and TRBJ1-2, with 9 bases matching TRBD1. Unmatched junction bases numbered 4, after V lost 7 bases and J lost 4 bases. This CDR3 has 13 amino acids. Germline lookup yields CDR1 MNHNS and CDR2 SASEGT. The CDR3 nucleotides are TGTGCCAGCATACGGGACAGGGCCTATGGCTACACCTTC. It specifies CASIRDRAYGYTF.

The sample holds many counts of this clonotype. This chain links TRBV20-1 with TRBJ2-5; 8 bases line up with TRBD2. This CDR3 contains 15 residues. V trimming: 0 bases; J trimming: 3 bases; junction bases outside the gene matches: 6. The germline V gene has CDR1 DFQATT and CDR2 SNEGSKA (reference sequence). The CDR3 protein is CSARDGGSGEETQYF. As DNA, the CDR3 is TGCAGTGCTAGAGATGGCGGTAGCGGGGAAGAGACCCAGTACTTC.

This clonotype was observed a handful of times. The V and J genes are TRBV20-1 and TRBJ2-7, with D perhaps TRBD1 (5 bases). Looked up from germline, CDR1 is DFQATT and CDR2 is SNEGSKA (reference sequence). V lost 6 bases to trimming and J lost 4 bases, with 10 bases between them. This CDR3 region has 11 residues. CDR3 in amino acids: CSARVKYEQYF. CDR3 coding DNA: TGCAGTGCCAGGGTGAAGTACGAGCAGTACTTC.

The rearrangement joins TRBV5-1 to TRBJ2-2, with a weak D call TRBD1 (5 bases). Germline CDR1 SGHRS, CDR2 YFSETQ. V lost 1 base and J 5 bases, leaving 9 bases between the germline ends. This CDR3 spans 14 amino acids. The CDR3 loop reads CASSLSPGTGELFF. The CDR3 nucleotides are TGCGCCAGCAGCTTGTCCCCAGGGACCGGGGAGCTGTTTTTT. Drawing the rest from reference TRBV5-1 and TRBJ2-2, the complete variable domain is KAGVTQTPRYLIKTRGQQVTLSCSPISGHRSVSWYQQTPGQGLQFLFEYFSETQRNKGNFPGRFSGRQFSNSRSEMNVSTLELGDSALYLCASSLSPGTGELFFGEGSRLTVL.

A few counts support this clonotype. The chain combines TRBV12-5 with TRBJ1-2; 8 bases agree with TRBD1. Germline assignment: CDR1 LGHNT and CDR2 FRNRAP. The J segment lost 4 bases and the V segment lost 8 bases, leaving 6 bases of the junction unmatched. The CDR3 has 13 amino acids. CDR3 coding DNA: TGTGCTAGTAGTCAGGGGGCAAGCTATGGCTACACCTTC. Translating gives CASSQGASYGYTF.

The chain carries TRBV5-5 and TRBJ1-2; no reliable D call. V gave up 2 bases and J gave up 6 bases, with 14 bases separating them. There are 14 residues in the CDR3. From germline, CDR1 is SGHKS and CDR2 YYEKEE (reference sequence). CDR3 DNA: TGTGCCAGCAGCTTAAAAGGCGTACTGGATGGCTACACCTTC. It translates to CASSLKGVLDGYTF.

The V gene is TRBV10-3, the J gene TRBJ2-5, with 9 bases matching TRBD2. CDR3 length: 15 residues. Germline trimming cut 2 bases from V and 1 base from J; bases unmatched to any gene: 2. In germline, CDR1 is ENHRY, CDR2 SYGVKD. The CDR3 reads CAISEQAGGQETQYF. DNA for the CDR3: TGTGCCATCAGTGAGCAAGCGGGGGGCCAAGAGACCCAGTACTTC.

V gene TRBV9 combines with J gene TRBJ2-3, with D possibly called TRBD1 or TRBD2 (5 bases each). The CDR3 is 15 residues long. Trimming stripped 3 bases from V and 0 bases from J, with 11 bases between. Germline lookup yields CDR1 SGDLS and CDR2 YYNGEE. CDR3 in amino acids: CASSGGRISTDTQYF. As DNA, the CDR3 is TGTGCCAGCAGCGGGGGACGGATTAGCACAGATACGCAGTATTTT. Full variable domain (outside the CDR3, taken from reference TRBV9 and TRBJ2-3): DSGVTQTPKHLITATGQRVTLRCSPRSGDLSVYWYQQSLDQGLQFLIQYYNGEERAKGNILERFSAQQFPDLHSELNLSSLELGDSALYFCASSGGRISTDTQYFGPGTRLTVL.

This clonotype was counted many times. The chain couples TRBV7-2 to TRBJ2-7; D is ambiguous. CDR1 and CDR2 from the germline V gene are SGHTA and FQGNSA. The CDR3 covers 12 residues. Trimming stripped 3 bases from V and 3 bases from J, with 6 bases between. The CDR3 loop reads CASSFPNYEQYF. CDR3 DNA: TGTGCCAGCAGCTTCCCAAACTACGAGCAGTACTTC.

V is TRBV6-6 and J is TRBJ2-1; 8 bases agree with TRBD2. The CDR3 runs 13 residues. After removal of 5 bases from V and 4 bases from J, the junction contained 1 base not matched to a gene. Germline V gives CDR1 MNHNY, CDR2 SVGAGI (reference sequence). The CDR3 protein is CASSRGGYNEQFF. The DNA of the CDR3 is TGTGCCAGCAGTCGCGGGGGGTACAATGAGCAGTTCTTC.

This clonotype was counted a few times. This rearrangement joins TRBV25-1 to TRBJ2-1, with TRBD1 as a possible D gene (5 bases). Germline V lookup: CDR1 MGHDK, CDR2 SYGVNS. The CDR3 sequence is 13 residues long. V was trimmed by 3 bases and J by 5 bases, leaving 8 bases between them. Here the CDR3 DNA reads TGTGCCAGCAGTGAGCAGGGTAACAATGAGCAGTTCTTC. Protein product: CASSEQGNNEQFF. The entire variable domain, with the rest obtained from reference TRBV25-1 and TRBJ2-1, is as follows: EADIYQTPRYLVIGTGKKITLECSQTMGHDKMYWYQQDPGMELHLIHYSYGVNSTEKGDLSSESTVSRIRTEHFPLTLESARPSHTSQYLCASSEQGNNEQFFGPGTRLTVL.

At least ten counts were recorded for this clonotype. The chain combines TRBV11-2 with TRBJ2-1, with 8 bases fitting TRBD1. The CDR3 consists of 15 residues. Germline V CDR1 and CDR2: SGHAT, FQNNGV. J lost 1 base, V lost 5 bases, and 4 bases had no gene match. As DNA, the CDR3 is TGTGCCAGCAGCATACAGGGGGGATCCTACAATGAGCAGTTCTTC. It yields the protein CASSIQGGSYNEQFF.

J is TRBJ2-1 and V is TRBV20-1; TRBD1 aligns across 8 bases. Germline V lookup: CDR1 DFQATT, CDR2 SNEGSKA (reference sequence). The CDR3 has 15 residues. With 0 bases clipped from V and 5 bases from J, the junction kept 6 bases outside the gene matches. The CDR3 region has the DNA TGCAGTGCTAGAGATCCCCGCAGGGGGCACAATGAGCAGTTCTTC. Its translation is CSARDPRRGHNEQFF.

The CDR3 sequence is CAWSGDTGPYEQYF. DNA of the CDR3: TGTGCCTGGAGTGGGGACACCGGCCCCTACGAGCAGTACTTC. The gene calls are TRBV30 and TRBJ2-7; D is possibly TRBD1 (6 bases). Trimming took off 1 base at V and 2 bases at J, with 12 bases between the two ends. The CDR3 extends over 14 amino acids. Germline V gene sequence: CDR1 GTSNPN, CDR2 SVGIG (reference sequence). Combining the CDR3 with reference TRBV30 and TRBJ2-7 gives the whole variable domain SQTIHQWPATLVQPVGSPLSLECTVEGTSNPNLYWYRQAAGRGLQLLFYSVGIGQISSEVPQNLSASRPQDRQFILSSKKLLLSDSGFYLCAWSGDTGPYEQYFGPGTRLTVT.

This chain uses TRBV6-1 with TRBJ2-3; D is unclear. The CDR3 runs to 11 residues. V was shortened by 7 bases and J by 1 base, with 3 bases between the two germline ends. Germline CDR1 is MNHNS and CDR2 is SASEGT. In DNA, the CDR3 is TGTGCCAGCACCCGCACAGATACGCAGTATTTT. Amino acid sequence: CASTRTDTQYF.

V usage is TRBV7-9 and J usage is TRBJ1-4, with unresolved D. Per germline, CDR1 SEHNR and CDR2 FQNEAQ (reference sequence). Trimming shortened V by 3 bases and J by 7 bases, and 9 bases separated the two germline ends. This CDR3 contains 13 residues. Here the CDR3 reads CASSLSSSEKLFF. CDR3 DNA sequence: TGTGCCAGCAGCTTGAGCTCAAGTGAAAAACTGTTTTTT.

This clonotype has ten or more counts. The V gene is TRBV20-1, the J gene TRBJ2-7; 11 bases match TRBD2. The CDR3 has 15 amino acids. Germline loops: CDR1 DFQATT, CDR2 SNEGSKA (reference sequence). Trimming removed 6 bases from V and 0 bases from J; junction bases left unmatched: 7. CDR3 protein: CSAPGTSGYSYEQYF. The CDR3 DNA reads TGCAGTGCCCCCGGGACTAGCGGTTACTCCTACGAGCAGTACTTC.

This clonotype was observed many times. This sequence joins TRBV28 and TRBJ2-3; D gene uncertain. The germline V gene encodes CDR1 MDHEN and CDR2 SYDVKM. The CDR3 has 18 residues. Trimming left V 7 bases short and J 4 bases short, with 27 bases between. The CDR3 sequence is CASISVTVPGPYADTQYF. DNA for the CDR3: TGTGCCAGCATCTCCGTAACCGTCCCCGGGCCTTATGCAGATACGCAGTATTTT. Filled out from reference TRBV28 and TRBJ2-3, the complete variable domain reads DVKVTQSSRYLVKRTGEKVFLECVQDMDHENMFWYRQDPGLGLRLIYFSYDVKMKEKGDIPEGYSVSREKKERFSLILESASTNQTSMYLCASISVTVPGPYADTQYFGPGTRLTVL.

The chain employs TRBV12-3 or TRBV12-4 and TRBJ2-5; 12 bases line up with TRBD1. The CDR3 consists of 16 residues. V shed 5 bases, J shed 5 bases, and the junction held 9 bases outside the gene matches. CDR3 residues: CASSPWDRGRTETQYF. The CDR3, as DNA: TGTGCCAGCAGTCCTTGGGACAGGGGGCGAACGGAGACCCAGTACTTC.

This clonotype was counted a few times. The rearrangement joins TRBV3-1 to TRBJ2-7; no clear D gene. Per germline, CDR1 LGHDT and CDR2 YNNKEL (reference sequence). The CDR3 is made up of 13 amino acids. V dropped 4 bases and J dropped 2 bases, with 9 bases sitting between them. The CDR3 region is CASSLNGAYEQYF. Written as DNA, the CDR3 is TGTGCCAGCAGCCTAAACGGAGCCTACGAGCAGTACTTC.

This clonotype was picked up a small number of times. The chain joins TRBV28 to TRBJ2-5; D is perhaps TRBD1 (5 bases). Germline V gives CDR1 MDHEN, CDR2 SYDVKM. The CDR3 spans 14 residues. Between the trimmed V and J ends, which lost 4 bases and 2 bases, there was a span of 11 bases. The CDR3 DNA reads TGTGCCAGCAGTTGGACACGGGCACAAGAGACCCAGTACTTC. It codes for CASSWTRAQETQYF.

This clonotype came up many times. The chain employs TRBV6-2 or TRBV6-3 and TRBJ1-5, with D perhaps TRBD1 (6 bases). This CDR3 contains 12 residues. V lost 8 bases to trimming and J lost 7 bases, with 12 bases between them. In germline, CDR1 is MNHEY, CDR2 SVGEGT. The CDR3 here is CASGGAGQPQHF. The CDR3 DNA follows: TGTGCCAGCGGGGGGGCTGGACAGCCCCAGCATTTT.

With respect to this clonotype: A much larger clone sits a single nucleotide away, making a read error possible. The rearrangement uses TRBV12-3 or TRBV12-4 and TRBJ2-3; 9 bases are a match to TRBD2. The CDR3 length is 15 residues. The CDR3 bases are TGTGCCGGCAGTTTGACTAGCGGCCGCACAGATACGCAGTATTTT. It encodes CAGSLTSGRTDTQYF.

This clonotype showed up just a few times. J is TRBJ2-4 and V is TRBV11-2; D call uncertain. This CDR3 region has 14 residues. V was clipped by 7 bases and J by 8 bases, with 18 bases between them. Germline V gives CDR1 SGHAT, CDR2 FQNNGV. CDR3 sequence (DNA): TGTGCCAGCACCGAGAGGTACTCGAGTGACATTCAGTACTTC. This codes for CASTERYSSDIQYF.

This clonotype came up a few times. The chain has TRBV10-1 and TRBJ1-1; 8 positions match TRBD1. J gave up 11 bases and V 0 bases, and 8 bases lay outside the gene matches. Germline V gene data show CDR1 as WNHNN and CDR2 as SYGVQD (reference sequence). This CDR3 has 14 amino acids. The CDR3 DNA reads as TGCGCCAGCAGTGAGTCGGGGACAGGCTTTGGTGCTTTCTTT. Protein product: CASSESGTGFGAFF.